This T cell receptor beta chain was captured in a study of T cell responses to AZD1222 COVID-19 vaccine. Study findings and constraints: Repertoires were obtained solely post-peak T cell response. Recipients of AZD1222 seropositive at baseline numbered only 5 or 6. The breadth and depth of Spike-specific TCRs increased once two AZD1222 doses had been given. White British donors predominated, females outnumbered males, and clonal diversity was possibly underestimated.

TCRdb's table, derived via immunoSEQ multiplex PCR, lists solely in-frame clones and lacks some. This sample has some 200,000 clones; approximately 90% occur once, and the top ten carry 1.5% to 2%. Remarks on this clone: The antigen is unknown.

The V and J ends lost 1 base and 3 bases respectively, with 10 bases between them. Looked up from germline, CDR1 is MNHEY and CDR2 is SMNVEV (reference sequence). The CDR3 runs to 15 residues. This specimen was peripheral blood, taken 28 days after the second AZD1222 dose. The chain recombines TRBV27 with TRBJ1-5, with D hard to call. This receptor was identified in an adult who received the AZD1222 COVID-19 vaccine. The CDR3 nucleotides read TGTGCCAGCAGTTTATTGGCGGAAGCCAATCAGCCCCAGCATTTT. Translation: CASSLLAEANQPQHF.